This T cell receptor beta chain was sequenced during a study of T-cell reconstitution after alpha-beta-depleted transplantation in children. Unique molecular identifiers were incorporated during preparation of the TCRbeta library. Each CDR3 protein gets one entry after TCRdb re-called the PCR reads with MiXCR. The table shows more than 450,000 distinct CDR3 sequences, with 18% occurring only once. CDR3 length: 14 residues. V was trimmed by 2 bases and J by 3 bases, leaving 11 bases between them. The germline CDR1 and CDR2 sequences are SGHRS and YFSETQ. The chain recombines TRBV5-1 with TRBJ1-1, with D possibly matching TRBD1 (6 bases). The specimen was PBMCs from the stem cell graft donor, collected from the stem cell graft. This TCR was recovered from a human donor who donated a stem cell graft to a child with acute lymphoblastic leukemia. CDR3 in DNA: TGCGCCAGCAGCTTCGGACAGTCTTACACTGAAGCTTTCTTT. It specifies CASSFGQSYTEAFF.